The sequence of this TCR beta chain was determined in a study of cytotoxic CD8 clonotypes in ibrutinib-treated CLL. Study information: Results showed some 25 partial and 2 complete responses; following median around 68 months, about 15 remained remitted, about 12 advanced. Collecting the response samples happened after a median 12 months of treatment, with a range of 6 to 36. Whole-study results and caveats: The study found clonality rose at ibrutinib response, then fell toward baseline at progression.

Clones were read by immunoSEQ multiplex PCR, and TCRdb kept only the in-frame ones, dropping some. The table lists tens of thousands of clones, roughly 50% of them singletons. In the case of this clone: Its antigen is unidentified.

Germline CDR1 is SGHAT and CDR2 is FQNNGV. CDR3 length: 15 amino acids. V gave up 5 bases and J gave up 6 bases; unmatched junction bases: 12. As input for TCR beta libraries, approximately 2.1 micrograms of genomic DNA came from cryopreserved PBMCs. Sample: PBMCs, taken after 24 months of ibrutinib treatment. The receptor was derived from a human donor with chronic lymphocytic leukemia. This chain joins TRBV11-2 and TRBJ1-2, with 7 nucleotides matching TRBD1. This CDR3 is CASSLWTGLQDGYTF. DNA for the CDR3: TGTGCCAGCAGCCTTTGGACAGGCCTGCAGGATGGCTACACCTTC.